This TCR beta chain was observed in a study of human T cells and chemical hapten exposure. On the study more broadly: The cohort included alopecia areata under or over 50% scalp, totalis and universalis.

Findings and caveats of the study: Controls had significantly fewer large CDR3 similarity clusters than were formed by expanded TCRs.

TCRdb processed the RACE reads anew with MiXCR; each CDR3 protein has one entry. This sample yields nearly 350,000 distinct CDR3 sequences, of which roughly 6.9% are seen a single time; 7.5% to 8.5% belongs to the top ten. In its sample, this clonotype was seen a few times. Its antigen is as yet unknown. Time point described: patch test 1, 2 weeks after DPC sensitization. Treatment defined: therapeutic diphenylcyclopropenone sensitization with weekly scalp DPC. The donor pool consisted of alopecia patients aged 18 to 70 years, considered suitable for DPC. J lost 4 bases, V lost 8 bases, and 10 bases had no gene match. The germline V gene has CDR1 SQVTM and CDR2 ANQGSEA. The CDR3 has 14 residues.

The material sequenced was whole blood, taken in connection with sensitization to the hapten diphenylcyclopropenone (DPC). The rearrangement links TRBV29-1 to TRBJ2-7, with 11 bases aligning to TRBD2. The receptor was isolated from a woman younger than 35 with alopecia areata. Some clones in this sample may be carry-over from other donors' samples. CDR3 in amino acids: CSFRSGGAQYEQYF. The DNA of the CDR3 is TGCAGCTTCCGTAGCGGGGGGGCTCAGTACGAGCAGTACTTC.